Below are 10 T cell receptor beta chains sequenced from a single sample in a study of blood T cell repertoires in COVID-19 (TCRdb year 2020). The library was obtained by the immunoSEQ multiplex PCR assay. Held by TCRdb, this immuneACCESS table contains in-frame sequences only and omits some clones. Under half of the omission traces to an unresolved V gene where checked; the cause of the rest is unknown. The sample table lists roughly 220,000 clones, about 88% of them with a count of one. The ten largest make up about 3% of the sample. Sequencing was carried out using peripheral blood. The receptors come from a man aged 50-60 years who had recovered from COVID-19.

This chain links TRBV7-9 with TRBJ1-1; D unresolved. CDR1 is SEHNR, CDR2 FQNEAQ, per germline (reference sequence). V dropped 5 bases and J dropped 1 base, with 8 bases sitting between them. The CDR3 length is 13 residues. As DNA, the CDR3 is TGTGCCAGCAGCCCCGACAAGAACACTGAAGCTTTCTTT. This sequence encodes CASSPDKNTEAFF.

V is TRBV19 and J is TRBJ2-1; 10 bases are shared with TRBD2. This CDR3 has 15 residues. J was trimmed by 5 bases and V by 4 bases; bases with no gene match: 5. Germline V gene sequence: CDR1 LNHDA, CDR2 SQIVND (reference sequence). The CDR3, as DNA: TGTGCCAGTAGTAAACGGACTAGCGGAAACAATGAGCAGTTCTTC. Its translation is CASSKRTSGNNEQFF.

The rearrangement links TRBV28 to TRBJ1-4, with 11 positions matching TRBD1. Germline loops: CDR1 MDHEN, CDR2 SYDVKM. V lost 6 bases, J lost 7 bases, and 7 bases stayed unmatched. CDR3 length equals 15 residues. For the CDR3, the DNA is TGTGCCAGCAGGGCCGGACAGGGGGCTGGTGAAAAACTGTTTTTT. Protein sequence: CASRAGQGAGEKLFF.

Details on this clone: This sample also contains other DNA sequences that code for the same CDR3. V usage is TRBV28 and J usage is TRBJ2-6; D is possibly TRBD2 (6 bases). The CDR3 is 15 residues long. V was cut by 2 bases and J by 4 bases, with 9 bases left in between. Germline-derived CDR1 and CDR2 are MDHEN and SYDVKM. The CDR3 spells CASSLAGSGANVLTF. CDR3 coding DNA: TGTGCCAGCAGTTTAGCGGGATCCGGGGCCAACGTCCTGACTTTC.

The chain is built from TRBV3-1 (or the pseudogene TRBV3-2) and TRBJ1-1, with 12 positions matching TRBD1. Germline V gene lookup returns CDR1 LGHDT and CDR2 YNNKEL (reference sequence). With 3 bases clipped from V and 4 bases from J, the junction kept 0 bases outside the gene matches. The CDR3 spans 14 residues. As DNA, the CDR3 is TGTGCCAGCAGCCAGGGACAGGGGGCCACTGAAGCTTTCTTT. The encoded protein is CASSQGQGATEAFF.

The V and J genes are TRBV7-9 and TRBJ2-7; 8 nucleotides agree with TRBD1. The germline V gene encodes CDR1 SEHNR and CDR2 FQNEAQ (reference sequence). With V trimmed by 4 bases and J by 3 bases, 2 bases remained unmatched. This CDR3 is 13 amino acids long. The CDR3 protein is CASSSGTGYEQYF. CDR3 DNA: TGTGCCAGCAGCTCGGGGACAGGCTACGAGCAGTACTTC.

In DNA form, the CDR3 reads TGTGCCAGTAGTATTCAGAACCCGGGCACCGGGGAGCTGTTTTTT. Its protein is CASSIQNPGTGELFF. The chain is built from TRBV19 and TRBJ2-2; no definite D call. V was cut by 3 bases and J by 4 bases, with 12 bases left in between. CDR1 and CDR2 from the germline V gene are LNHDA and SQIVND (reference sequence). The CDR3 has 15 residues.

The chain couples TRBV27 to TRBJ2-7; a possible D gene is TRBD1 (6 bases). Germline CDR1 reads MNHEY; CDR2 reads SMNVEV (reference sequence). The CDR3 is 16 residues long. Trimming took 6 bases from V and 5 from J, leaving 23 bases between them. CDR3 bases: TGTGCCAGCAGCGAGTACGGACAGACCGTCGGGAACGAGCAGTACTTC. Amino acids: CASSEYGQTVGNEQYF.

The chain carries TRBV27 and TRBJ1-2, with 9 nucleotides matching TRBD1. The CDR3 runs to 17 residues. Trimming removed 6 bases from V and 8 bases from J; junction bases left unmatched: 19. Germline V gene data show CDR1 as MNHEY and CDR2 as SMNVEV (reference sequence). CDR3 nucleotides: TGTGCCAGCAGACCGGGACAGGGCTTTGTTCAGTCTTGGGGCTACACCTTC. Its protein product is CASRPGQGFVQSWGYTF.

The J gene is TRBJ2-7, the V gene TRBV6-1, with 8 bases identical to TRBD1. Germline V gene data show CDR1 as MNHNS and CDR2 as SASEGT. CDR3 length equals 16 residues. V was pared by 1 base and J by 3 bases, with 8 bases of the junction left unmatched. CDR3 sequence reads: CASSEGSGGLFYEQYF. Written as DNA, the CDR3 is TGTGCCAGCAGTGAAGGGTCAGGGGGCCTTTTCTACGAGCAGTACTTC.